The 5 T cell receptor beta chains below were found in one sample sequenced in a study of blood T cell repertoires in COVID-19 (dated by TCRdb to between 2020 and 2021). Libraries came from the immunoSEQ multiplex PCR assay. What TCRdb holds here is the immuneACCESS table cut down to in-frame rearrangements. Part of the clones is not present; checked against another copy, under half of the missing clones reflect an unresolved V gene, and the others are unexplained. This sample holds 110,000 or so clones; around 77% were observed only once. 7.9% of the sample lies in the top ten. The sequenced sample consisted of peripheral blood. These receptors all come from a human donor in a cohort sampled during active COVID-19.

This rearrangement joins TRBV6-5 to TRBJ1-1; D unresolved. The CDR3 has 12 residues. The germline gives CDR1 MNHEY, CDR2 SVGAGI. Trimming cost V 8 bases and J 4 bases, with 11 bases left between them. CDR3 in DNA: TGTGCCAGCGGGCGCAGGCCCACTGAAGCTTTCTTT. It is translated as CASGRRPTEAFF.

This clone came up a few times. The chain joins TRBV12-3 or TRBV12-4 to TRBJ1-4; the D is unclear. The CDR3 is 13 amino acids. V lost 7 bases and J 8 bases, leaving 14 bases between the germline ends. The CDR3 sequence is CASKVEGREKLFF. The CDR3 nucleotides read TGTGCCAGCAAGGTGGAGGGAAGGGAAAAACTGTTTTTT.

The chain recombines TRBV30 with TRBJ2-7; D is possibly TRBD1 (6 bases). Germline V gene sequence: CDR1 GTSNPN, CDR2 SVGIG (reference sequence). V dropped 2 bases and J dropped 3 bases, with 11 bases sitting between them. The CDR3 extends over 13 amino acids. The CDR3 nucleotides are TGTGCCTGGAGTTGGGCCAGGGGCTACGAGCAGTACTTC. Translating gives CAWSWARGYEQYF.

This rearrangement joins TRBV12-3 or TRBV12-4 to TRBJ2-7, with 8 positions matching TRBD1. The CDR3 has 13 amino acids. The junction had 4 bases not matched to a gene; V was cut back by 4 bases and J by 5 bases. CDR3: CASSSGGLNEQYF. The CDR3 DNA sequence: TGTGCCAGCAGTTCAGGGGGCCTAAACGAGCAGTACTTC.

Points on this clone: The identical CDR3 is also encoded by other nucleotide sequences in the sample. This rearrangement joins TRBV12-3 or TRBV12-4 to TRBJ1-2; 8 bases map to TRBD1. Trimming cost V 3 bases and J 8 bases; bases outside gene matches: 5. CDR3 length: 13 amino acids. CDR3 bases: TGTGCCAGCAGTTTGGACAGGGTCGGGGGCTACACCTTC. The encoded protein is CASSLDRVGGYTF.